One sample yielded the 32 T cell receptor beta chains listed below, sequenced in a study of T cells in Graves' hyperthyroidism and ophthalmopathy. Amplification of TCR beta CDR3 regions was performed using RNA transcripts as template. First-round RT-PCR targeting the TCR CDR3 was performed with the HTBI primer set. From the multiplex PCR reads, TCRdb called clonotypes with MiXCR, one entry per CDR3 protein. The sample carries roughly 100,000 distinct CDR3 sequences, about 50% recorded once. The sequenced sample was blood. The receptors were gathered from a middle-aged man with Graves' hyperthyroidism.

Ten or more counts support this clonotype. This chain links TRBV7-8 with TRBJ2-1; D perhaps matches TRBD1 (5 bases). The CDR3 runs 11 residues. The germline V and J ends were trimmed by 2 bases and 10 bases, with 6 bases remaining between them. Germline V lookup: CDR1 SGHVS, CDR2 FQNEAQ. The CDR3 loop reads CASSLRGEQFF. The CDR3 bases are TGTGCCAGCAGCTTAAGGGGAGAGCAGTTCTTC.

In this sample, this clonotype turned up many times. CDR3 residues: CASTTSRPIYGYTF. The CDR3 coding sequence is TGTGCCAGCACCACCTCGAGGCCGATCTATGGCTACACCTTC. V and J are TRBV12-3 or TRBV12-4 and TRBJ1-2; the D is unclear. The CDR3 has 14 residues. Between the trimmed V and J ends, which lost 7 bases and 4 bases, there was a span of 16 bases.

J is TRBJ2-3 and V is TRBV29-1; no clear D gene. Between the trimmed V and J ends, which lost 8 bases and 2 bases, there was a span of 20 bases. In germline, CDR1 is SQVTM, CDR2 ANQGSEA. This CDR3 region has 15 residues. The CDR3 sequence: CSSLGLSAPTDTQYF. In DNA, the CDR3 is TGCAGCAGCTTGGGTCTATCTGCGCCCACAGATACGCAGTATTTT.

The rearrangement links TRBV28 to TRBJ2-5; 14 bases line up with TRBD2. Germline V gene sequence: CDR1 MDHEN, CDR2 SYDVKM. Trimming took 2 bases from V and 6 from J; bases not matched to a gene: 5. The CDR3 totals 16 residues. CDR3 in amino acids: CASSLGGLAGEKTQYF. CDR3 coding DNA: TGTGCCAGCAGTTTAGGGGGACTAGCGGGGGAGAAGACCCAGTACTTC. The complete variable domain, with remaining parts taken from reference TRBV28 and TRBJ2-5, reads DVKVTQSSRYLVKRTGEKVFLECVQDMDHENMFWYRQDPGLGLRLIYFSYDVKMKEKGDIPEGYSVSREKKERFSLILESASTNQTSMYLCASSLGGLAGEKTQYFGPGTRLLVL.

This clonotype was seen ten or more times. This chain joins TRBV6-6 and TRBJ2-1, with D possibly being TRBD1 (6 bases). V lost 6 bases, J lost 0 bases, and 12 bases lay in between. CDR3 size: 15 residues. In germline, CDR1 is MNHNY, CDR2 SVGAGI (reference sequence). The CDR3 loop is CASRDSLSSYNEQFF. The CDR3 nucleotides are TGTGCCAGCAGGGACAGTCTGAGCTCCTACAATGAGCAGTTCTTC.

The table lists this clonotype with many counts. The chain has TRBV9 and TRBJ2-3; D ambiguous. V was pared by 4 bases and J by 2 bases, with 11 bases between. Germline assignment: CDR1 SGDLS and CDR2 YYNGEE. The CDR3 loop spans 14 amino acids. The CDR3 sequence: CASSFRAHTDTQYF. The CDR3 coding sequence is TGTGCCAGCAGCTTCCGGGCCCACACAGATACGCAGTATTTT.

As concerns this clonotype: This CDR3 fails to terminate in the conserved phenylalanine or tryptophan, so it likely reflects a read error. V is TRBV11-3 and J is TRBJ1-1; D gene unclear. Trimming stripped 1 base from V and 7 bases from J, with 13 bases between. Germline V gene data show CDR1 as SGHNT and CDR2 as YENEEA. The CDR3 totals 14 residues. CDR3 region: CASSLGGGPCEAFL. The DNA for the CDR3 is TGTGCCAGCAGCTTAGGTGGCGGTCCCTGTGAAGCTTTCCTT.

This chain uses TRBV29-1 with TRBJ1-1; TRBD1 is a possible D gene (6 bases). CDR1 is SQVTM, CDR2 ANQGSEA, per germline. Trimming took off 3 bases at V and 5 bases at J, with 13 bases between the two ends. The CDR3 contains 13 residues. DNA for the CDR3: TGCAGCGTTGACGGGGGGGCGGCGACTGAAGCTTTCTTT. It is translated as CSVDGGAATEAFF.

J is TRBJ1-1 and V is TRBV20-1, with TRBD1 identical over 8 bases. With V trimmed by 6 bases and J by 1 base, 7 bases remained unmatched. The V gene's germline CDR1 is DFQATT and CDR2 SNEGSKA (reference sequence). The CDR3 is 14 amino acids. This chain's CDR3 is CSASFGQGNTEAFF. As DNA, the CDR3 is TGCAGTGCCAGCTTCGGACAGGGGAACACTGAAGCTTTCTTT.

The gene calls are TRBV7-6 and TRBJ1-3, with D unclear. This CDR3 is built from 15 residues. Germline CDR1 and CDR2: SGHVS and FNYEAQ. V gave up 3 bases and J gave up 0 bases, with 9 bases separating them. CDR3 nucleotides: TGTGCCAGCAGCTTCACAGACCTCTCTGGAAACACCATATATTTT. It encodes CASSFTDLSGNTIYF.

This clonotype was seen many times. The chain is built from TRBV4-1 and TRBJ2-3; 11 bases line up with TRBD2. V lost 4 bases, J lost 3 bases, and 3 bases stayed unmatched. Germline V CDR1 and CDR2: MGHRA, YSYEKL. This CDR3 region has 15 residues. The chain's CDR3 is CASSLRTSGTDTQYF. As DNA, the CDR3 is TGCGCCAGCAGCCTCCGGACTAGCGGGACAGATACGCAGTATTTT.

This clonotype was observed a handful of times. The J gene is TRBJ1-1, the V gene TRBV28; D call uncertain. In germline, CDR1 is MDHEN, CDR2 SYDVKM. CDR3 size: 15 residues. Trimming shortened V by 5 bases and J by 1 base, and 14 bases separated the two germline ends. The CDR3 DNA follows: TGTGCCAGCAGTCCAGCCGGGATAGGGAACACTGAAGCTTTCTTT. The encoded protein is CASSPAGIGNTEAFF.

Note on this clonotype: A much larger clone differs from this one at a single base, so this may be a read error. The V call is TRBV5-6, the J call TRBJ2-1; no clear D. The CDR3 is 17 amino acids. Germline CDR1 is SGHDT and CDR2 is YYEEEE. CDR3 protein: CASSRRVRPSSYNEEFF. CDR3 DNA: TGTGCCAGCAGCCGAAGGGTCAGGCCAAGCTCCTACAATGAGGAGTTCTTC.

There are many counts of this clonotype. The chain is built from TRBV20-1 and TRBJ1-3; TRBD1 is a possible D gene (5 bases). Germline V gene lookup returns CDR1 DFQATT and CDR2 SNEGSKA (reference sequence). This CDR3 spans 14 amino acids. V lost 5 bases and J lost 2, with 13 bases in between. The CDR3 spells CSAVRGTAGNTIYF. CDR3 sequence (DNA): TGCAGTGCTGTGCGGGGGACGGCTGGAAACACCATATATTTT.

The V call is TRBV7-3, the J call TRBJ1-5; D might be TRBD1 (5 bases). This CDR3 is built from 14 residues. Trimming took 1 base from V and 11 from J, leaving 15 bases between them. Germline V CDR1 and CDR2: SGHTA, FQGTGA. The CDR3 region is CASSLSGGQETQHF. CDR3 DNA: TGTGCCAGCAGCTTAAGCGGGGGTCAAGAGACCCAGCATTTT.

This clonotype appeared many times. The gene calls are TRBV20-1 and TRBJ2-1; D ambiguous. Germline lookup yields CDR1 DFQATT and CDR2 SNEGSKA (reference sequence). Trimming removed 6 bases from V and 3 bases from J, with 9 bases in between. The CDR3 loop spans 12 amino acids. The CDR3 region is CSACQSYNEQFF. DNA of the CDR3: TGCAGTGCCTGCCAGAGCTACAATGAGCAGTTCTTC.

This clonotype was seen only a few times. This chain links TRBV2 with TRBJ2-7, with TRBD1 matching 7 bases. The length of the CDR3 is 12 residues. V shed 8 bases, J shed 6 bases, and the junction held 7 bases outside the gene matches. Germline CDR1 reads SNHLY; CDR2 reads FYNNEI. CDR3 nucleotides: TGTGCCAGCCCCACAGGGGTGGGCGAGCAGTACTTC. This sequence encodes CASPTGVGEQYF.

This clonotype was seen ten or more times. The V gene is TRBV29-1, the J gene TRBJ1-2, with 7 bases aligning to TRBD1. CDR3 size: 13 residues. V lost 7 bases and J lost 13; bases outside the gene matches: 18. CDR1 and CDR2 (germline): SQVTM, ANQGSEA. The DNA for the CDR3 is TGCAGCGCCTACACCGGGACAGTCAAAGGGTGCACCTTC. Amino acid sequence: CSAYTGTVKGCTF.

The V gene is TRBV7-9, the J gene TRBJ2-7; 10 bases are a match to TRBD2. CDR1 and CDR2 from the germline V gene are SEHNR and FQNEAQ (reference sequence). J was trimmed by 3 bases and V by 5 bases; bases with no gene match: 16. This CDR3 has 18 amino acids. For the CDR3, the DNA is TGTGCCAGCAGCAAACAGGGGGATACGGGACTAGCGTTCTACGAGCAGTACTTC. Translated, it gives CASSKQGDTGLAFYEQYF. The variable domain in full, completed from reference TRBV7-9 and TRBJ2-7, reads DTGVSQNPRHKITKRGQNVTFRCDPISEHNRLYWYRQTLGQGPEFLTYFQNEAQLEKSRLLSDRFSAERPKGSFSTLEIQRTEQGDSAMYLCASSKQGDTGLAFYEQYFGPGTRLTVT.

The V and J genes are TRBV27 and TRBJ2-7, with 9 bases aligning to TRBD1. There are 15 residues in the CDR3. Trimming took 0 bases from V and 7 from J; bases not matched to a gene: 7. CDR1 and CDR2 (germline): MNHEY, SMNVEV (reference sequence). CDR3 residues: CASSLSTPTGGEQYF. The DNA for the CDR3 is TGTGCCAGCAGTTTATCAACCCCGACAGGGGGAGAGCAGTACTTC.

This clonotype was counted many times. J is TRBJ1-1 and V is TRBV6-2 or TRBV6-3; D gene ambiguous. Per the germline V gene, CDR1 is MNHEY and CDR2 is SVGEGT. This CDR3 has 12 residues. V dropped 6 bases and J dropped 8 bases, with 13 bases sitting between them. The CDR3 sequence is CASSALSREAFF. DNA of the CDR3: TGTGCCAGCAGCGCACTCAGCCGAGAAGCTTTCTTT.

This clonotype was recorded only once. The conserved phenylalanine or tryptophan normally closing the CDR3 is absent here, so this likely arose from a read error. Because the CDR3's place on the DNA is in doubt, the DNA is left out and the CDR3 is given as listed by TCRdb. The rearrangement links TRBV5-1 to TRBJ1-3; whether TRBD1, the table's D call, matches the DNA was not checked. From its first to its last residue, the CDR3 has 10 amino acids. CDR1 is SGHRS and CDR2 is YFSETQ in the germline V gene. The CDR3 is CASSLVGGDT.

This clonotype came up once. This chain links TRBV11-1 with TRBJ2-1; D is perhaps TRBD1 or TRBD2 (6 bases each). V was clipped by 2 bases and J by 4 bases, with 9 bases between them. From germline, CDR1 is SGHAT and CDR2 FQDESV (reference sequence). The CDR3 has 14 amino acids. The CDR3: CASSLRRGYNEQFF. The DNA for the CDR3 is TGTGCCAGCAGCTTAAGGAGGGGGTACAATGAGCAGTTCTTC.

In this sample, this clonotype turned up many times. J is TRBJ1-2 and V is TRBV10-3; D gene ambiguous. CDR1 is ENHRY and CDR2 is SYGVKD in the germline V gene. The CDR3 has 14 residues. The germline V and J ends were trimmed by 6 bases and 6 bases, with 17 bases remaining between them. This CDR3 is CAISGVGMDNGYTF. Here the CDR3 DNA reads TGTGCCATCAGCGGAGTTGGGATGGATAATGGCTACACCTTC.

This clonotype was observed a single time. The gene calls are TRBV7-2 and TRBJ2-3; 8 bases are shared with TRBD1. The J segment lost 11 bases and the V segment lost 5 bases, leaving 12 bases of the junction unmatched. This CDR3 contains 14 residues. CDR1 and CDR2 (germline): SGHTA, FQGNSA. The DNA for the CDR3 is TGTGCCAGCAGCGCGGGACAGGAGAACAATGAGCAGTATTTT. Translating gives CASSAGQENNEQYF.

This clonotype was counted at least ten times. This chain links TRBV6-1 with TRBJ1-4; no firm D call. Trimming pared 5 bases from V and 7 bases from J, leaving 11 bases between. The CDR3 length is 13 residues. The V gene's germline CDR1 is MNHNS and CDR2 SASEGT. The CDR3 loop is CASSPREAEKLFF. Here the CDR3 DNA reads TGTGCCAGCAGTCCCCGGGAAGCTGAAAAACTGTTTTTT.

This clonotype was detected ten times or more. The rearrangement uses TRBV12-3 or TRBV12-4 and TRBJ2-3; perhaps TRBD2 as D (5 bases). The CDR3 loop spans 16 amino acids. V lost 0 bases and J 1 base, leaving 11 bases between the germline ends. The CDR3 DNA sequence: TGTGCCAGCAGTTTAGCGGCCGGGATGGGCACAGATACGCAGTATTTT. It codes for CASSLAAGMGTDTQYF.

This clonotype was detected ten times or more. The chain uses TRBV5-1 and TRBJ1-3; perhaps TRBD1 as D (6 bases). The germline CDR1 and CDR2 sequences are SGHRS and YFSETQ. The CDR3 has 15 residues. V lost 4 bases and J lost 0, with 11 bases in between. The CDR3 region is CASSHGGGSGNTIYF. The CDR3 DNA sequence: TGCGCCAGCAGCCACGGAGGGGGCTCTGGAAACACCATATATTTT.

This clonotype ranks as medium-sized. The chain's CDR3 is CSVDFTQHF. In DNA form, the CDR3 reads TGCAGCGTTGATTTTACCCAGCATTTT. V and J are TRBV29-1 and TRBJ1-5, with D unclear. Looked up from germline, CDR1 is SQVTM and CDR2 is ANQGSEA. The CDR3 is 9 residues long. Between the trimmed V and J ends, which lost 3 bases and 11 bases, there was a span of 5 bases.

This clonotype was recorded many times. The rearrangement links TRBV4-1 to TRBJ2-3; D call uncertain. Looked up from germline, CDR1 is MGHRA and CDR2 is YSYEKL. V gave up 1 base and J gave up 3 bases, with 5 bases separating them. The CDR3 is made up of 13 amino acids. The CDR3 here is CASSQVGTDTQYF. For the CDR3, the DNA is TGCGCCAGCAGCCAAGTAGGGACAGATACGCAGTATTTT.

This clonotype has a count of ten or more. The chain carries TRBV28 and TRBJ2-7, with a weak D call TRBD1 (6 bases). V was shortened by 8 bases and J by 7 bases, with 18 bases between the two germline ends. Looked up from germline, CDR1 is MDHEN and CDR2 is SYDVKM. This CDR3 contains 13 residues. The CDR3: CASGEFGQREQYF. The DNA for the CDR3 is TGTGCCAGCGGCGAGTTCGGACAGAGGGAGCAGTACTTC.

This chain uses TRBV19 with TRBJ2-3; 8 bases map to TRBD2. V lost 1 base, J lost 5 bases, and 8 bases stayed unmatched. The CDR3 sequence is 16 residues long. Per the germline V gene, CDR1 is LNHDA and CDR2 is SQIVND (reference sequence). The CDR3 is CASSIAASGSQDTQYF. The CDR3 coding sequence is TGTGCCAGTAGTATAGCCGCGAGCGGGAGTCAAGATACGCAGTATTTT. Complete variable domain (other parts from reference TRBV19 and TRBJ2-3): DGGITQSPKYLFRKEGQNVTLSCEQNLNHDAMYWYRQDPGQGLRLIYYSQIVNDFQKGDIAEGYSVSREKKESFPLTVTSAQKNPTAFYLCASSIAASGSQDTQYFGPGTRLTVL.